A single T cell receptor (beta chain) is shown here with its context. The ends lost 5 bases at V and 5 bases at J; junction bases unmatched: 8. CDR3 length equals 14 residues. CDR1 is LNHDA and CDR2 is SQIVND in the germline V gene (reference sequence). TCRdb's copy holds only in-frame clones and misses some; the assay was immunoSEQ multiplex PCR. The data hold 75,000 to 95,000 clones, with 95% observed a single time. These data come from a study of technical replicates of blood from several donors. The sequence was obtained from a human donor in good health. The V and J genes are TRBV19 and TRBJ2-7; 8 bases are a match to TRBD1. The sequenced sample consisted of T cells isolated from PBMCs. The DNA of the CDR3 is TGTGCCAGTAGTTTGGGACAGGCGATGAACGAGCAGTACTTC. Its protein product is CASSLGQAMNEQYF.